Listed here are 24 T cell receptor beta chains from one sample, sequenced in a study of tumor-infiltrating lymphocytes in localized non-small cell lung cancer. Data came from immunoSEQ multiplex PCR; TCRdb stores just in-frame clones and leaves some out. The sample includes about 7,600 clones, around 77% of them seen just once. What was sequenced was lung tumor tissue. The receptors stem from a human donor with non-small cell lung cancer.

The chain links TRBV6-5 to TRBJ2-7; 10 nucleotides agree with TRBD1. CDR1 and CDR2 from the germline V gene are MNHEY and SVGAGI. J gave up 3 bases and V 4 bases, and 6 bases lay outside the gene matches. The CDR3 runs 15 residues. The CDR3 nucleotides read TGTGCCAGCAGTTTCCGACAGGGGGCAAACTACGAGCAGTACTTC. Translated, it gives CASSFRQGANYEQYF.

The chain combines TRBV30 with TRBJ2-7; unclear D gene. V lost 5 bases, J lost 3 bases, and 11 bases lay in between. This CDR3 has 12 amino acids. The V gene's germline CDR1 is GTSNPN and CDR2 SVGIG (reference sequence). The CDR3 is CAWGMADYEQYF. The CDR3, as DNA: TGTGCCTGGGGTATGGCGGACTACGAGCAGTACTTC. The entire variable domain, with the rest obtained from reference TRBV30 and TRBJ2-7, is as follows: SQTIHQWPATLVQPVGSPLSLECTVEGTSNPNLYWYRQAAGRGLQLLFYSVGIGQISSEVPQNLSASRPQDRQFILSSKKLLLSDSGFYLCAWGMADYEQYFGPGTRLTVT.

The chain couples TRBV10-3 to TRBJ2-3; 7 bases are shared with TRBD2. Per germline, CDR1 ENHRY and CDR2 SYGVKD. Losses at the gene ends were 6 bases for V and 2 bases for J; bases not matched to a gene: 5. This CDR3 contains 14 residues. CDR3 loop: CAISLAVNTDTQYF. CDR3 coding DNA: TGTGCCATCAGCCTAGCGGTTAACACAGATACGCAGTATTTT.

This clone was found once. This chain connects TRBV5-4 to TRBJ2-2; 7 bases fit TRBD2. CDR3 size: 15 residues. V was clipped by 3 bases and J by 4 bases; unmatched bases: 6. CDR1 is SGHNT and CDR2 is YYREEE in the germline V gene (reference sequence). The DNA of the CDR3 is TGTGCCAGCAGCTCTTCGGGAGGTGGCACCGGGGAGCTGTTTTTT. It codes for CASSSSGGGTGELFF.

CDR3 DNA: TGTGCCAGCAGTCCCTCCGACAGGGGCTTCAATCAGCCCCAGCATTTT. Amino acids: CASSPSDRGFNQPQHF. The gene calls are TRBV27 and TRBJ1-5; TRBD1 aligns across 8 bases. Trimming cost V 5 bases and J 3 bases; bases outside gene matches: 9. CDR3 size: 16 residues. Germline V CDR1 and CDR2: MNHEY, SMNVEV (reference sequence).

This chain links TRBV30 with TRBJ2-2; D remains ambiguous. Trimming pared 2 bases from V and 2 bases from J, leaving 15 bases between. The CDR3 length is 16 residues. Germline CDR1 is GTSNPN and CDR2 is SVGIG (reference sequence). This CDR3 is CAWSLYVRVNTGELFF. CDR3 nucleotide sequence: TGTGCCTGGAGTCTCTATGTTCGGGTTAACACCGGGGAGCTGTTTTTT.

V usage is TRBV4-1 and J usage is TRBJ1-6; TRBD1 is a possible D gene (5 bases). Germline V CDR1 and CDR2: MGHRA, YSYEKL. The CDR3 sequence is 15 residues long. Deletions cut 0 bases from V and 7 bases from J, with 10 bases between. CDR3 protein: CASSQDPGYNSPLHF. CDR3 DNA sequence: TGCGCCAGCAGCCAAGATCCAGGGTACAATTCACCCCTCCACTTT.

The chain has TRBV13 and TRBJ1-1; D not certain. CDR1 and CDR2 from the germline V gene are PRHDT and FYEKMQ (reference sequence). This CDR3 region has 12 residues. The V and J ends lost 1 base and 8 bases respectively, with 8 bases between them. Here the CDR3 DNA reads TGTGCCAGCAGCTTAGTAAGGGTGGAAGCTTTCTTT. Encoded protein: CASSLVRVEAFF.

The rearrangement links TRBV11-3 to TRBJ2-2; D remains ambiguous. The CDR3 is 13 residues long. The V end was cut by 4 bases, the J end by 1 base, with 4 bases between. The V gene's germline CDR1 is SGHNT and CDR2 YENEEA. For the CDR3, the DNA is TGTGCCAGCAGCTCAATGAACACCGGGGAGCTGTTTTTT. Its translation is CASSSMNTGELFF. The whole variable domain, filled in from reference TRBV11-3 and TRBJ2-2, reads EAGVVQSPRYKIIEKKQPVAFWCNPISGHNTLYWYLQNLGQGPELLIRYENEEAVDDSQLPKDRFSAERLKGVDSTLKIQPAELGDSAVYLCASSSMNTGELFFGEGSRLTVL.

The chain joins TRBV11-1 to TRBJ2-7, with a tentative D call TRBD2 (6 bases). Trimming shortened V by 1 base and J by 3 bases, and 13 bases separated the two germline ends. The germline gives CDR1 SGHAT, CDR2 FQDESV (reference sequence). The CDR3 has 15 amino acids. The CDR3: CASSLVVGSGYEQYF. The CDR3, as DNA: TGTGCCAGCAGCTTAGTGGTGGGTAGCGGCTACGAGCAGTACTTC.

The chain employs TRBV28 and TRBJ1-5, with 9 bases fitting TRBD1. The CDR3 is 16 residues long. Germline values: CDR1 MDHEN, CDR2 SYDVKM. J gave up 2 bases and V 2 bases, and 4 bases lay outside the gene matches. This CDR3 reads CASSLGQGIGNQPQHF. CDR3 bases: TGTGCCAGCAGTTTAGGACAGGGGATTGGCAATCAGCCCCAGCATTTT.

In its sample, this clone ranks as medium-sized (0.01 to 0.1%). The chain couples TRBV5-4 to TRBJ1-4; tentatively, D is TRBD1 (5 bases). The germline gives CDR1 SGHNT, CDR2 YYREEE (reference sequence). Trimming stripped 0 bases from V and 4 bases from J, with 10 bases between. CDR3 length: 15 amino acids. The CDR3 coding sequence is TGTGCCAGCAGCTTGGGAGGGGAAGGTAATGAAAAACTGTTTTTT. It yields the protein CASSLGGEGNEKLFF.

The rearrangement joins TRBV29-1 to TRBJ2-5; D is unresolved. CDR1 and CDR2 from the germline V gene are SQVTM and ANQGSEA. V lost 5 bases and J 1 base, leaving 14 bases between the germline ends. The length of the CDR3 is 14 residues. CDR3 in amino acids: CSVLTREGQETQYF. CDR3 bases: TGCAGCGTTCTTACCCGTGAAGGCCAAGAGACCCAGTACTTC.

The chain has TRBV5-6 and TRBJ2-3; D gene ambiguous. Germline V gene data show CDR1 as SGHDT and CDR2 as YYEEEE. This CDR3 comprises 15 residues. V lost 0 bases to trimming and J lost 1 base, with 9 bases between them. The CDR3 region is CASSLESVGTDTQYF. CDR3 coding DNA: TGTGCCAGCAGCTTGGAGAGCGTGGGCACAGATACGCAGTATTTT.

The rearrangement links TRBV2 to TRBJ2-1; TRBD2 aligns across 14 bases. Germline V CDR1 and CDR2: SNHLY, FYNNEI. The CDR3 is 15 residues long. The V gene end was trimmed by 7 bases and the J gene end by 7 bases; junction bases not matched to a gene: 6. The CDR3 coding sequence is TGTGCCAGCAATCGACTAGCGGGAGGGAATAATGAGCAGTTCTTC. Its translation: CASNRLAGGNNEQFF.

The chain is built from TRBV5-8 and TRBJ1-6; D uncertain. V gave up 3 bases and J gave up 1 base, with 11 bases separating them. Germline loops: CDR1 SGHTS, CDR2 YDEGEE. This CDR3 has 16 amino acids. DNA of the CDR3: TGTGCCAGCAGCTCGAAGGGTAGATCCTATAATTCACCCCTCCACTTT. It specifies CASSSKGRSYNSPLHF.

By share, this clone ranks as large (0.1 to 1%). The chain has TRBV30 and TRBJ2-7, with D perhaps TRBD2 (5 bases). Trimming cost V 4 bases and J 1 base, with 11 bases left between them. CDR3 length: 13 residues. Germline V gene sequence: CDR1 GTSNPN, CDR2 SVGIG (reference sequence). Here the CDR3 reads CAWTRTDSYEQYF. CDR3 sequence (DNA): TGTGCCTGGACCAGGACTGATTCCTACGAGCAGTACTTC. Using reference TRBV30 and TRBJ2-7 for the parts outside the CDR3, the full variable domain is SQTIHQWPATLVQPVGSPLSLECTVEGTSNPNLYWYRQAAGRGLQLLFYSVGIGQISSEVPQNLSASRPQDRQFILSSKKLLLSDSGFYLCAWTRTDSYEQYFGPGTRLTVT.

V gene TRBV4-3 combines with J gene TRBJ2-6; TRBD1 agrees at 7 bases. Germline loops: CDR1 LGHNA, CDR2 YSLEER. The trim removed 1 base at V and 2 bases at J, leaving 8 bases unmatched. The CDR3 runs 18 residues. CDR3 nucleotide sequence: TGCGCCAGCAGCCAAGTGGGACAGAGCTTGACTGGGGCCAACGTCCTGACTTTC. Amino acid sequence: CASSQVGQSLTGANVLTF.

V gene TRBV7-2 combines with J gene TRBJ2-1, with TRBD2 matching 8 bases. This CDR3 is 14 amino acids long. Germline values: CDR1 SGHTA, CDR2 FQGNSA. J lost 4 bases, V lost 3 bases, and 2 bases had no gene match. The CDR3 nucleotides read TGTGCCAGCAGCTTTTTAGCGGGATACAATGAGCAGTTCTTC. Protein: CASSFLAGYNEQFF.

The chain joins TRBV6-5 to TRBJ1-1, with D tentatively TRBD1 (6 bases). From germline, CDR1 is MNHEY and CDR2 SVGAGI. V was pared by 8 bases and J by 8 bases, with 18 bases between. The CDR3 consists of 13 residues. The CDR3 here is CASSDRIFEEAFF. The CDR3 nucleotides read TGTGCCAGCTCGGACAGAATTTTTGAGGAAGCTTTCTTT.

The CDR3 is CSVRSLSGEQYF. Here the CDR3 DNA reads TGCAGCGTTCGTTCCCTCTCTGGGGAGCAGTACTTC. The chain is built from TRBV29-1 and TRBJ2-7; D is ambiguous. Germline CDR1 reads SQVTM; CDR2 reads ANQGSEA. The V and J ends lost 5 bases and 7 bases respectively, with 15 bases between them. The CDR3 consists of 12 residues.

The genes are TRBV28 and TRBJ1-5, with 7 bases identical to TRBD1. The germline gives CDR1 MDHEN, CDR2 SYDVKM. The J segment lost 6 bases and the V segment lost 4 bases, leaving 3 bases of the junction unmatched. The CDR3 totals 13 residues. CDR3 amino acids: CASSWDRAQPQHF. The CDR3 coding sequence is TGTGCCAGCAGTTGGGACAGAGCTCAGCCCCAGCATTTT.

The table lists this clone with a count of one. This chain connects TRBV2 to TRBJ2-7, with D perhaps TRBD1 or TRBD2 (5 bases each). Germline lookup yields CDR1 SNHLY and CDR2 FYNNEI. Trimming pared 3 bases from V and 4 bases from J, leaving 13 bases between. The CDR3 has 14 residues. CDR3 region: CASSEYGASYEQYF. DNA of the CDR3: TGTGCCAGCAGTGAGTACGGGGCTTCATACGAGCAGTACTTC.

This clone is termed medium-sized. The chain links TRBV7-9 to TRBJ2-1; TRBD1 or TRBD2 may be the D gene (5 bases each). V gave up 7 bases and J gave up 5 bases, with 18 bases separating them. CDR3 length: 15 amino acids. The germline CDR1 and CDR2 sequences are SEHNR and FQNEAQ (reference sequence). CDR3 protein: CASTVLGDPDNEQFF. The CDR3, as DNA: TGTGCCAGCACCGTTCTTGGGGACCCCGACAATGAGCAGTTCTTC.